This T cell receptor (beta chain) came from a study of STAT5B mutations in CD4+ large granular lymphocyte leukemia. Study background: Among healthy donors, a particular HLA allele went with more CDR3 'QG' motifs. Overall study findings and caveats: Without putative leukemic clones, patient CD4-sorted repertoires remained more clonal than healthy CD4+ repertoires.

Worth noting for this clone: What it binds is unknown.

Trimming took 9 bases from V and 8 from J, leaving 17 bases between them. The CDR3 spans 13 residues. Germline V CDR1 and CDR2: KGHSH, LQKENI. How the authors handled the data: The detection floor for productive clonotype frequency was 2.59 x 10-5. Profiled with immunoSEQ multiplex PCR; TCRdb holds only in-frame clones, not every one. V and J calls and clone size come straight from that table; D and trimming were deduced from the DNA. Among tens of thousands of clones listed, around 75% were seen once. The receptor was derived from a human donor in good health. What was sequenced was CD4+ T cells from blood buffy coats. V usage is TRBV18 and J usage is TRBJ2-1, with D hard to call. This CDR3 reads CASSRPTSDEQFF. CDR3 DNA sequence: TGTGCCAGTTCTAGGCCGACGTCGGATGAGCAGTTCTTC.